The sample holds a few counts of the clone carrying this T cell receptor beta chain. This specimen belongs to a study of blood T cell repertoires in COVID-19. Whole-study context: Some COVID-19 samples were acute and others convalescent; all came from the United States, Italy and Spain.

Under the authors' procedure: Reference gene primer amplification gave estimated nucleated cell counts. The data were produced by immunoSEQ multiplex PCR, yet TCRdb's version contains in-frame clones alone and is incomplete. V, J and clone size were drawn from that table, and D and trimming were deduced from the DNA. The table includes approximately 220,000 clones, 80% to 90% detected once. Participants were aged about 18 to 100 years, lived in roughly 23 US areas, and enrolled virtually. CDR3 length: 16 residues. The source material was PBMCs or T cells enriched from blood (not recorded which). This receptor was obtained from a woman aged 40 to 49 with acute COVID-19. The chain is built from TRBV21-1 and TRBJ1-1; TRBD1 was called by the table and not checked on the DNA. TRBV21-1 is a known pseudogene. The DNA for the CDR3 is TGTGCCAGCAGCAAAGTTGGGCTACCAGGGTCCTCCGAAGCTTTCTTT. This translates into CASSKVGLPGSSEAFF.